These 20 T cell receptor beta chains originate from one sample sequenced in a study of blood T cell repertoires in COVID-19. Produced via immunoSEQ multiplex PCR; TCRdb's table is partial and in-frame only. The sample has over 90,000 clones; roughly 84% are singletons. Sequencing input: peripheral blood. All receptors come from a human donor in a cohort sampled during active COVID-19.

V is TRBV9 and J is TRBJ2-5; no firm D call. Germline CDR1 reads SGDLS; CDR2 reads YYNGEE. The CDR3 covers 15 residues. V was clipped by 4 bases and J by 1 base, with 14 bases between them. The CDR3: CASSLNPGSQETQYF. In DNA form, the CDR3 reads TGTGCCAGCAGCTTAAACCCCGGGTCCCAAGAGACCCAGTACTTC.

The V gene is TRBV2, the J gene TRBJ2-1; unclear D gene. CDR3 length: 13 residues. Trimming took off 2 bases at V and 9 bases at J, with 11 bases between the two ends. Germline-derived CDR1 and CDR2 are SNHLY and FYNNEI. In DNA form, the CDR3 reads TGTGCCAGCAGTGAATTGCGGCCGGGTGAGCAGTTCTTC. Translating gives CASSELRPGEQFF.

In nucleotides, the CDR3 is TGTGCCAGCAGCGTGACAGGGGGCACCACCCAGTACTTC. Its translation is CASSVTGGTTQYF. The chain combines TRBV7-9 with TRBJ2-5; TRBD1 matches 10 bases. V gave up 5 bases and J gave up 8 bases; unmatched junction bases: 5. Germline V CDR1 and CDR2: SEHNR, FQNEAQ (reference sequence). The CDR3 totals 13 residues.

This chain joins TRBV3-1 (or the pseudogene TRBV3-2) and TRBJ2-3; TRBD2 matches at 7 bases. Germline assignment: CDR1 LGHDT and CDR2 YNNKEL (reference sequence). The V and J ends lost 4 bases and 6 bases, in that order; junction bases with no gene match: 4. This CDR3 spans 13 amino acids. Here the CDR3 DNA reads TGTGCCAGCAGCCGCGGGAGCGGGGATACGCAGTATTTT. The encoded protein is CASSRGSGDTQYF.

CDR3 in DNA: TGTGCCAGCAGCGTAGGGCCTTATAATGAAAAACTGTTTTTT. Translation: CASSVGPYNEKLFF. This chain links TRBV9 with TRBJ1-4; D is unresolved. V gave up 0 bases and J gave up 4 bases, with 7 bases separating them. CDR1 SGDLS and CDR2 YYNGEE come from the germline V gene. The CDR3 consists of 14 residues.

The chain is built from TRBV27 and TRBJ2-7, with D perhaps TRBD1 (5 bases). The germline CDR1 and CDR2 sequences are MNHEY and SMNVEV (reference sequence). This CDR3 comprises 15 residues. Deletions cut 2 bases from V and 0 bases from J, with 11 bases between. In DNA, the CDR3 is TGTGCCAGCAGTTTAGGGGCCGTGAGCTCCTACGAGCAGTACTTC. It encodes CASSLGAVSSYEQYF.

V usage is TRBV5-4 and J usage is TRBJ2-1; possible D gene TRBD2, 6 bases. The germline V and J ends were trimmed by 4 bases and 5 bases, with 16 bases remaining between them. Germline V gene lookup returns CDR1 SGHNT and CDR2 YYREEE (reference sequence). The CDR3 is 15 amino acids. The chain's CDR3 is CASSQSGGAHNEQFF. CDR3 bases: TGTGCCAGCAGCCAGAGTGGCGGGGCACACAATGAGCAGTTCTTC.

Ten or more counts support this clone. The chain joins TRBV7-6 to TRBJ1-1, with 8 bases fitting TRBD1. V shed 5 bases, J shed 1 base, and the junction held 9 bases outside the gene matches. This CDR3 region has 16 residues. Germline V gene data show CDR1 as SGHVS and CDR2 as FNYEAQ. The CDR3 DNA reads as TGTGCCAGCAGCCTACAGACAGGGGCGCGGAACACTGAAGCTTTCTTT. It specifies CASSLQTGARNTEAFF.

The table lists this clone with a few counts. This chain links TRBV5-6 with TRBJ1-1; TRBD1 might be the D (5 bases). Trimming removed 3 bases from V and 4 bases from J, with 10 bases in between. The V gene's germline CDR1 is SGHDT and CDR2 YYEEEE. The CDR3 has 13 residues. The DNA of the CDR3 is TGTGCCAGCAGCTCAGGGAGGGTCACTGAAGCTTTCTTT. It encodes CASSSGRVTEAFF. The whole variable domain, filled in from reference TRBV5-6 and TRBJ1-1, reads DAGVTQSPTHLIKTRGQQVTLRCSPKSGHDTVSWYQQALGQGPQFIFQYYEEEERQRGNFPDRFSGHQFPNYSSELNVNALLLGDSALYLCASSSGRVTEAFFGQGTRLTVV.

The table lists this clone with a count of one. This chain joins TRBV5-4 and TRBJ2-1; TRBD2 matches at 7 bases. V trimming: 4 bases; J trimming: 7 bases; junction bases outside the gene matches: 11. The CDR3 covers 15 residues. Germline CDR1 SGHNT, CDR2 YYREEE (reference sequence). CDR3 sequence reads: CASSAAGTKSNEQFF. CDR3 in DNA: TGTGCCAGCAGCGCGGCCGGGACTAAGTCTAATGAGCAGTTCTTC.

The genes are TRBV18 and TRBJ1-2, with D possibly matching TRBD1 (5 bases). The CDR3 is 13 residues long. CDR1 and CDR2 (germline): KGHSH, LQKENI. The V and J ends lost 6 bases and 3 bases respectively, with 11 bases between them. The CDR3 spells CASSQTEDYGYTF. The CDR3 nucleotides read TGTGCCAGCTCCCAGACAGAGGACTATGGCTACACCTTC.

The chain joins TRBV6-2 or TRBV6-3 to TRBJ2-3; D gene uncertain. CDR3 length: 15 amino acids. The germline V and J ends were trimmed by 0 bases and 6 bases, with 13 bases remaining between them. Germline CDR1 MNHEY, CDR2 SVGEGT. CDR3 bases: TGTGCCAGCAGTTACTCCGCCCCGCAGTTCGATACGCAGTATTTT. Translated, it gives CASSYSAPQFDTQYF.

The chain joins TRBV2 to TRBJ1-5; perhaps TRBD1 as D (6 bases). CDR1 and CDR2 from the germline V gene are SNHLY and FYNNEI. The CDR3 spans 16 residues. V lost 1 base and J 1 base, leaving 11 bases between the germline ends. CDR3 bases: TGTGCCAGCAGTGAAGGCAGGGGCCTGAGCAATCAGCCCCAGCATTTT. Translation gives CASSEGRGLSNQPQHF.

The chain employs TRBV19 and TRBJ2-7; TRBD1 matches at 7 bases. CDR1 and CDR2 from the germline V gene are LNHDA and SQIVND (reference sequence). The CDR3 loop spans 14 amino acids. V shed 3 bases and J 4 bases; nucleotides not matched to a gene: 6. This chain's CDR3 is CASSMTGRVYEQYF. DNA of the CDR3: TGTGCCAGTAGTATGACAGGGAGAGTGTACGAGCAGTACTTC.

This clone was seen a handful of times. The chain combines TRBV7-2 with TRBJ2-3; TRBD1 aligns across 8 bases. With V trimmed by 0 bases and J by 4 bases, 6 bases remained unmatched. This CDR3 spans 16 amino acids. Germline V lookup: CDR1 SGHTA, CDR2 FQGNSA. The chain's CDR3 is CASSLAAGGAADTQYF. The DNA of the CDR3 is TGTGCCAGCAGCTTAGCCGCAGGGGGCGCGGCAGATACGCAGTATTTT.

The chain couples TRBV4-1 to TRBJ2-5, with D maybe TRBD2 (7 bases). V was cut by 0 bases and J by 4 bases, with 15 bases left in between. This CDR3 is 16 amino acids long. Germline V gives CDR1 MGHRA, CDR2 YSYEKL. In DNA, the CDR3 is TGCGCCAGCAGCCAAGACCCCGGGGGGCTAACAGAGACCCAGTACTTC. Protein sequence: CASSQDPGGLTETQYF.

In its sample, this clone was seen once. The J gene is TRBJ2-3, the V gene TRBV12-2; no DNA check was done on the table's D call, TRBD2. TRBV12-2 is labeled a pseudogene. This CDR3 has 18 residues. CDR3 loop: CASRLFVSRGGAPDTQYF. DNA for the CDR3: TGTGCAAGTCGCTTGTTCGTCTCACGCGGGGGGGCCCCAGATACGCAGTATTTT.

The chain joins TRBV19 to TRBJ1-1; D call uncertain. Germline lookup yields CDR1 LNHDA and CDR2 SQIVND (reference sequence). Trimming cost V 4 bases and J 0 bases, with 12 bases left between them. The CDR3 length is 15 residues. CDR3 loop: CASSNQQKMNTEAFF. As DNA, the CDR3 is TGTGCCAGTAGTAACCAACAGAAAATGAACACTGAAGCTTTCTTT.

This clone has just a few counts. This chain uses TRBV29-1 with TRBJ1-4, with 8 nucleotides matching TRBD1. CDR1 and CDR2 (germline): SQVTM, ANQGSEA. The ends lost 8 bases at V and 3 bases at J; junction bases unmatched: 5. This CDR3 contains 13 residues. The CDR3 DNA is TGCAGCACTCAGGGGGCACCTAATGAAAAACTGTTTTTT. Translation: CSTQGAPNEKLFF.

The chain joins TRBV9 to TRBJ1-3, with no clear D. The germline V gene encodes CDR1 SGDLS and CDR2 YYNGEE. The V gene lost 0 bases and the J gene lost 4 bases, with 14 bases spanning the gap. The CDR3 covers 16 residues. CDR3 loop: CASSVAGRERGNTIYF. CDR3 in DNA: TGTGCCAGCAGCGTAGCCGGTAGGGAGAGAGGAAACACCATATATTTT.